A selection of T cell receptor beta chains follows, all from one sample in a study of blood T cell repertoires in COVID-19. The repertoire was sequenced with immunoSEQ multiplex PCR; TCRdb's copy has only in-frame clones and lacks some. The table records some 200,000 clones, approximately 80% of them present only once. Sequencing was performed on peripheral blood. The receptors come from a human donor with acute or convalescent COVID-19. The donor label of this sample is uncertain. CDR3s include the opening cysteine and the closing phenylalanine or tryptophan. The D gene is left open where the match is weak. For some rows the clone size is stated as once, few or many, or as a class when expanded; others skip it.

16	TRBV18	TRBD2	.	TRBJ2-1	TGTGCCAGCTCACCTAGCGGGAGTACGTCCTACAATGAGCAGTTCTTC	CASSPSGSTSYNEQFF
13	TRBV29-1	.	.	TRBJ2-1	TGCAGCGTTGGAACCCAGGGTAACAATGAGCAGTTCTTC	CSVGTQGNNEQFF
15	TRBV5-6	TRBD1	few	TRBJ1-2	TGTGCCAGCAGCTTCCGGGACAGGGGGATTTATGGCTACACCTTC	CASSFRDRGIYGYTF
13	TRBV29-1	.	.	TRBJ2-2	TGCAGCGTGATCACAGGGTTTACCGGGGAGCTGTTTTTT	CSVITGFTGELFF
15	TRBV5-1	.	.	TRBJ2-2	TGCGCCAGCAGCTTGGACCAGGGGAGCACCGGGGAGCTGTTTTTT	CASSLDQGSTGELFF
15	TRBV5-6	TRBD2	.	TRBJ2-3	TGTGCCAGCAGCTCCGGGACTAGCTCAGTAGATACGCAGTATTTT	CASSSGTSSVDTQYF
14	TRBV7-2	TRBD2	few	TRBJ2-5	TGTGCCAGCAGCTCTTCTAGCGGAGGGGAGACCCAGTACTTC	CASSSSSGGETQYF
14	TRBV10-1	TRBD1	.	TRBJ1-1	TGCGCCAGCAGTGGCCTACAGGGGGCGCCTGAAGCTTTCTTT	CASSGLQGAPEAFF
15	TRBV7-9	TRBD1	.	TRBJ2-5	TGTGCCAGCAGCCCGTGGGACAGACTCCGGGAGACCCAGTACTTC	CASSPWDRLRETQYF
15	TRBV5-1	TRBD1	.	TRBJ2-3	TGCGCCAGCAGCCCATGGACAGGGTCGACAGATACGCAGTATTTT	CASSPWTGSTDTQYF
16	TRBV4-3	TRBD2	.	TRBJ2-3	TGCGCCAGCAGCCAAGATCGGGGGGGGAACACAGATACGCAGTATTTT	CASSQDRGGNTDTQYF
16	TRBV11-2	.	few	TRBJ2-1	TGTGCCAGCAGCCACATACTAGCATCAATCTTCAATGAGCAGTTCTTC	CASSHILASIFNEQFF
13	TRBV12-3/TRBV12-4	.	.	TRBJ1-5	TGTGCCAGCAGTTTCGGAGGGGCCCAGCCCCAGCATTTT	CASSFGGAQPQHF